This T cell receptor (beta chain) was sequenced for a study of CD8+CD57+ T cells in acquired aplastic anemia. Sequencing involved patients with CD8+CD57+ cell expansion previously shown by flow cytometry. Both TCR beta VDJ combination and CDR3 sequence profiling were carried out. Genomic DNA was the template for this profiling. TCRdb called the reads again in MiXCR, with one record for every CDR3 protein. The sample consists of under 200,000 distinct CDR3 sequences, approximately 52% of them appearing once. This clonotype has at least ten counts. CDR3 length: 15 residues. With 4 bases clipped from V and 3 bases from J, the junction kept 8 bases outside the gene matches. In germline, CDR1 is ENHRY, CDR2 SYGVKD.

This receptor was taken from a human donor with aplastic anemia. The sample comprised sorted CD4+, CD8+, or CD8+CD57+ T cells (not recorded which) from PBMCs. The chain carries TRBV10-3 and TRBJ2-7, with 8 bases matching TRBD1. In DNA, the CDR3 is TGTGCCATCAGTGGAGGGACAGGAAGAAACTACGAGCAGTACTTC. This gives the protein CAISGGTGRNYEQYF.